The 29 T cell receptor beta chains below were found in one sample sequenced in a study of shared clonotypes between healthy human individuals. The method was immunoSEQ multiplex PCR; TCRdb's version includes in-frame clones alone and lacks a portion of them. The repertoire consists of some 1 million clones, with about 80% occurring once and the leading ten covering about 1.4%. The source material was memory CD4+ T cells sorted from blood. Subset given: CD45RA-negative fraction. The receptors here all came from a man younger than 30 in good health.

The V and J genes are TRBV25-1 and TRBJ1-6; D gene uncertain. Trimming left V 3 bases short and J 9 bases short, with 12 bases between. This CDR3 region has 14 residues. Germline CDR1 and CDR2: MGHDK and SYGVNS. The CDR3 DNA follows: TGTGCCAGCAGTGACGCAGGAAATGGTTCACCCCTCCACTTT. This translates into CASSDAGNGSPLHF.

The rearrangement joins TRBV10-3 to TRBJ1-2; D call uncertain. CDR1 is ENHRY, CDR2 SYGVKD, per germline. There are 13 residues in the CDR3. Deletions cut 3 bases from V and 3 bases from J, with 8 bases between. CDR3 in amino acids: CAISDHNHYGYTF. In DNA form, the CDR3 reads TGTGCCATCAGTGACCACAATCACTATGGCTACACCTTC.

This chain joins TRBV4-1 and TRBJ1-4; no reliable D call. V was cut by 4 bases and J by 7 bases, with 13 bases left in between. CDR3 length: 14 residues. Per germline, CDR1 MGHRA and CDR2 YSYEKL. The CDR3 DNA reads TGCGCCAGCAGCCGGGGAGGGCTGGGTGAAAAACTGTTTTTT. This encodes CASSRGGLGEKLFF.

This clone was seen ten or more times. V gene TRBV9 combines with J gene TRBJ2-5; 12 bases are a match to TRBD2. The CDR3 extends over 15 amino acids. Germline V lookup: CDR1 SGDLS, CDR2 YYNGEE. With 4 bases clipped from V and 5 bases from J, the junction kept 6 bases outside the gene matches. DNA of the CDR3: TGTGCCAGCAGCCAGGGACTAGCGGGTAGGGAGACCCAGTACTTC. This codes for CASSQGLAGRETQYF.

The rearrangement joins TRBV9 to TRBJ2-7; D is undetermined. Germline CDR1 is SGDLS and CDR2 is YYNGEE. This CDR3 spans 13 amino acids. The V end was cut by 2 bases, the J end by 6 bases, with 12 bases between. CDR3 sequence: CASSVETKGEQYF. For the CDR3, the DNA is TGTGCCAGCAGCGTCGAAACTAAGGGCGAGCAGTACTTC. The full variable domain, with the rest looked up from reference TRBV9 and TRBJ2-7, is DSGVTQTPKHLITATGQRVTLRCSPRSGDLSVYWYQQSLDQGLQFLIQYYNGEERAKGNILERFSAQQFPDLHSELNLSSLELGDSALYFCASSVETKGEQYFGPGTRLTVT.

Here the CDR3 DNA reads TGTGCCAGCAGCCCCCCCCGAGGGAATAATTCACCCCTCCACTTT. Its protein product is CASSPPRGNNSPLHF. This rearrangement joins TRBV6-6 to TRBJ1-6; D not resolved. From germline, CDR1 is MNHNY and CDR2 SVGAGI (reference sequence). Deletions cut 6 bases from V and 5 bases from J, with 14 bases between. The CDR3 loop spans 15 amino acids.

This chain links TRBV5-1 with TRBJ1-4; possible D gene TRBD1, 5 bases. The CDR3 totals 14 residues. Trimming pared 7 bases from V and 8 bases from J, leaving 18 bases between. CDR1 is SGHRS and CDR2 is YFSETQ in the germline V gene. The CDR3 spells CASASSEGSEKLFF. In DNA, the CDR3 is TGCGCCAGCGCCTCTAGTGAGGGGAGCGAAAAACTGTTTTTT. The full variable domain, with the rest looked up from reference TRBV5-1 and TRBJ1-4, is KAGVTQTPRYLIKTRGQQVTLSCSPISGHRSVSWYQQTPGQGLQFLFEYFSETQRNKGNFPGRFSGRQFSNSRSEMNVSTLELGDSALYLCASASSEGSEKLFFGSGTQLSVL.

This clone was found a few times. V usage is TRBV10-3 and J usage is TRBJ2-2; TRBD2 matches at 10 bases. Germline V gene sequence: CDR1 ENHRY, CDR2 SYGVKD. This CDR3 region has 15 residues. The V gene end was trimmed by 3 bases and the J gene end by 4 bases; junction bases not matched to a gene: 2. The CDR3 coding sequence is TGTGCCATCAGTGAACTAGCGGGGTCCACCGGGGAGCTGTTTTTT. This translates into CAISELAGSTGELFF.

The rearrangement links TRBV27 to TRBJ2-5; TRBD2 agrees at 7 bases. The CDR3 totals 14 residues. In germline, CDR1 is MNHEY, CDR2 SMNVEV (reference sequence). The V gene end was trimmed by 11 bases and the J gene end by 5 bases; junction bases not matched to a gene: 14. Written as DNA, the CDR3 is TGTGCCTCGGGGATAGCGGGTAGTAGGGAGACCCAGTACTTC. Its protein product is CASGIAGSRETQYF.

CDR3 DNA sequence: TGCAGCGTTGGAGGTCCTCTAGCCCGGAACACCGGGGAGCTGTTTTTT. It encodes CSVGGPLARNTGELFF. V gene TRBV29-1 combines with J gene TRBJ2-2; D might be TRBD2 (5 bases). V dropped 4 bases and J dropped 1 base, with 16 bases sitting between them. The CDR3 covers 16 residues. Germline CDR1 is SQVTM and CDR2 is ANQGSEA.

This chain links TRBV5-8 with TRBJ1-5, with D perhaps TRBD1 (5 bases). Looked up from germline, CDR1 is SGHTS and CDR2 is YDEGEE. The CDR3 sequence is 14 residues long. The ends were cut back, 0 bases at V and 7 bases at J, with 11 bases in the middle. CDR3 nucleotides: TGTGCCAGCAGCTTGGGGCAGGGAAGCCAGCCCCAGCATTTT. Encoded protein: CASSLGQGSQPQHF.

On this clone itself: The identical CDR3 is also encoded by other nucleotide sequences in the sample. The V call is TRBV19, the J call TRBJ2-2; no clear D. V was clipped by 3 bases and J by 0 bases, with 5 bases between them. Germline CDR1 and CDR2: LNHDA and SQIVND (reference sequence). This CDR3 region has 14 residues. This CDR3 is CASSMLANTGELFF. Written as DNA, the CDR3 is TGTGCCAGTAGTATGTTAGCGAACACCGGGGAGCTGTTTTTT.

The chain uses TRBV6-6 and TRBJ1-1; D not certain. V shed 5 bases and J shed 5 bases, with 15 bases lying between them. CDR1 and CDR2 (germline): MNHNY, SVGAGI (reference sequence). The CDR3 consists of 14 residues. The DNA of the CDR3 is TGTGCCAGCAGTCGGTCGATGATGGGGACTGAAGCTTTCTTT. The encoded protein is CASSRSMMGTEAFF.

This chain joins TRBV7-9 and TRBJ2-5; D is ambiguous. The assigned J gene may be wrong: the sequence end matches TRBJ2-7 better. The CDR3 covers 15 residues. CDR1 and CDR2 from the germline V gene are SEHNR and FQNEAQ (reference sequence). This chain's CDR3 is CASSLALAQRGEQYF. Written as DNA, the CDR3 is TGTGCCAGCAGCTTAGCGTTAGCCCAGCGAGGCGAGCAGTACTTC.

The V gene is TRBV19, the J gene TRBJ1-1, with D unresolved. CDR3 length equals 16 residues. Germline assignment: CDR1 LNHDA and CDR2 SQIVND (reference sequence). Trimming shortened V by 7 bases and J by 4 bases, and 22 bases separated the two germline ends. CDR3 sequence: CASTDERQKGGTEAFF. DNA of the CDR3: TGTGCCAGTACCGACGAGAGGCAGAAAGGTGGCACTGAAGCTTTCTTT.

The rearrangement joins TRBV28 to TRBJ1-1, with D perhaps matching TRBD1 (5 bases). Between the trimmed V and J ends, which lost 7 bases and 5 bases, there was a span of 11 bases. Germline CDR1 reads MDHEN; CDR2 reads SYDVKM. CDR3 length: 12 amino acids. The CDR3 loop reads CASMQGRTEAFF. The CDR3 nucleotides are TGTGCCAGCATGCAGGGACGAACTGAAGCTTTCTTT.

The genes are TRBV10-3 and TRBJ1-2; D perhaps matches TRBD1 (5 bases). Germline V gene data show CDR1 as ENHRY and CDR2 as SYGVKD. Trimming removed 4 bases at V and 5 bases at J, with 11 bases between. The CDR3 is made up of 13 amino acids. CDR3 nucleotides: TGTGCCATCAGTGGAGGGGAGAGGTATGGCTACACCTTC. Translation: CAISGGERYGYTF.

The V and J genes are TRBV10-2 and TRBJ2-4, with 9 positions matching TRBD2. There are 14 residues in the CDR3. The ends lost 8 bases at V and 5 bases at J; junction bases unmatched: 7. Germline V lookup: CDR1 WSHSY, CDR2 SAAADI. CDR3 sequence reads: CASLRTSAENIQYF. The CDR3 DNA reads as TGCGCCAGCCTTCGGACTAGCGCAGAAAACATTCAGTACTTC.

This clone was detected a few times. The chain uses TRBV7-3 and TRBJ2-2; no reliable D call. There are 12 residues in the CDR3. The germline gives CDR1 SGHTA, CDR2 FQGTGA. V gave up 5 bases and J gave up 7 bases, with 8 bases separating them. The CDR3 region is CASSMSGGELFF. In DNA, the CDR3 is TGTGCCAGCAGCATGTCGGGCGGGGAGCTGTTTTTT.

CDR3 sequence (DNA): TGTGCCAGTACTGAAAGCTGGCGGGCAACGACCCAGTACTTC. Encoded protein: CASTESWRATTQYF. The rearrangement joins TRBV19 to TRBJ2-5; D might be TRBD2 (5 bases). The CDR3 spans 14 residues. Trimming removed 7 bases at V and 7 bases at J, with 19 bases between. Looked up from germline, CDR1 is LNHDA and CDR2 is SQIVND (reference sequence).

This clone was seen once. This rearrangement joins TRBV18 to TRBJ2-1; D not resolved. CDR1 is KGHSH, CDR2 LQKENI, per germline. V lost 6 bases and J 3 bases, leaving 12 bases between the germline ends. The CDR3 extends over 14 amino acids. CDR3 amino acids: CASSIPALYNEQFF. In DNA, the CDR3 is TGTGCCAGCTCTATCCCGGCCCTCTACAATGAGCAGTTCTTC.

In this sample, this clone turned up once. This rearrangement joins TRBV4-3 to TRBJ2-3, with 8 bases identical to TRBD1. The germline V gene encodes CDR1 LGHNA and CDR2 YSLEER. Germline trimming cut 0 bases from V and 4 bases from J; bases unmatched to any gene: 3. The CDR3 is 15 amino acids. This CDR3 is CASSQDGRGPDTQYF. Written as DNA, the CDR3 is TGCGCCAGCAGCCAAGATGGCAGGGGGCCAGATACGCAGTATTTT.

This chain links TRBV19 with TRBJ2-7, with D possibly TRBD1 on 5 matching bases. This CDR3 contains 13 residues. Germline CDR1 reads LNHDA; CDR2 reads SQIVND (reference sequence). V was cut by 6 bases and J by 2 bases, with 11 bases left in between. The CDR3 nucleotides read TGTGCCAGTAGGGTAACAGGAACCTACGAGCAGTACTTC. This encodes CASRVTGTYEQYF.

This clone was seen only a few times. This rearrangement joins TRBV5-6 to TRBJ1-2; TRBD1 matches at 7 bases. Unmatched junction bases numbered 4, after V lost 4 bases and J lost 4 bases. Per germline, CDR1 SGHDT and CDR2 YYEEEE. The CDR3 is 13 residues long. The DNA of the CDR3 is TGTGCCAGCAGCCGACAGGGTATCTATGGCTACACCTTC. Translating gives CASSRQGIYGYTF. Full variable domain (remainder filled in from reference TRBV5-6 and TRBJ1-2): DAGVTQSPTHLIKTRGQQVTLRCSPKSGHDTVSWYQQALGQGPQFIFQYYEEEERQRGNFPDRFSGHQFPNYSSELNVNALLLGDSALYLCASSRQGIYGYTFGSGTRLTVV.

This chain links TRBV7-9 with TRBJ1-3; D remains unclear. CDR1 and CDR2 from the germline V gene are SEHNR and FQNEAQ (reference sequence). V was shortened by 5 bases and J by 1 base, with 9 bases between the two germline ends. The CDR3 sequence is 14 residues long. The CDR3 DNA is TGTGCCAGCAGCACAACCCAATCTGGAAACACCATATATTTT. This codes for CASSTTQSGNTIYF.

The J gene is TRBJ1-1, the V gene TRBV14; D unclear. This CDR3 region has 14 residues. Germline lookup yields CDR1 SGHDN and CDR2 FVKESK. Between the trimmed V and J ends, which lost 4 bases and 5 bases, there was a span of 14 bases. In nucleotides, the CDR3 is TGTGCCAGCAGCCTGACGACCGGAGGGACTGAAGCTTTCTTT. It specifies CASSLTTGGTEAFF.

This clone is a singleton in its sample. The chain is built from TRBV25-1 and TRBJ1-1, with TRBD1 matching 9 bases. The CDR3 contains 17 residues. The V gene end was trimmed by 3 bases and the J gene end by 4 bases; junction bases not matched to a gene: 12. Looked up from germline, CDR1 is MGHDK and CDR2 is SYGVNS. CDR3 sequence (DNA): TGTGCCAGCAGTGATTTAAACAGGGGGCGATGGGGCACTGAAGCTTTCTTT. It yields the protein CASSDLNRGRWGTEAFF.

The chain couples TRBV4-3 to TRBJ1-6; D not resolved. The CDR3 consists of 13 residues. V shed 3 bases and J shed 7 bases, with 7 bases lying between them. Germline CDR1 and CDR2: LGHNA and YSLEER. In nucleotides, the CDR3 is TGCGCCAGCAGCCAGCGACCCAATTCACCCCTCCACTTT. Translated: CASSQRPNSPLHF.

The chain links TRBV6-5 to TRBJ1-1; TRBD1 is a possible D gene (6 bases). Germline CDR1 is MNHEY and CDR2 is SVGAGI. Trimming pared 11 bases from V and 8 bases from J, leaving 12 bases between. CDR3 length: 10 amino acids. CDR3 loop: CACLRGEAFF. Here the CDR3 DNA reads TGTGCCTGCCTGAGGGGGGAAGCTTTCTTT.